This T cell receptor beta chain stems from a study of liver allograft versus peripheral blood T cells. Study details: Transplanted livers held T cell receptor repertoires, and these were compared with repertoires in recipients' peripheral blood.

The sample holds a few counts of this clonotype. Using its own MiXCR run on the reads, TCRdb lists one record per CDR3 protein. The sample shows 9,700 or so distinct CDR3 sequences, 25% to 30% of them seen only once. Trimming removed 7 bases from V and 0 bases from J, with 19 bases in between. The CDR3 sequence is 17 residues long. The germline CDR1 and CDR2 sequences are MNHEY and SMNVEV (reference sequence). This receptor was taken from a human patient who had a liver transplant. The graft donor may be the source of some T cells. The J gene is TRBJ1-3, the V gene TRBV27; no clear D gene. The CDR3 DNA follows: TGTGCCAGCACCTCGTTTGGGAGGGTTAACTCTGGAAACACCATATATTTT. Its translation: CASTSFGRVNSGNTIYF.